What follows are 30 T cell receptor beta chains derived from one specimen sequenced in a study of blood T cell repertoires in COVID-19. This table comes from immunoSEQ multiplex PCR, and its TCRdb copy is limited to in-frame clones, with some not included. The table lists some 290,000 clones, about 90% of them singletons, with less than 3.5% in the top ten. The material sequenced was peripheral blood. The receptors derive from a woman aged 30 to 39 with COVID-19, enrolled during active disease.

V and J are TRBV28 and TRBJ1-2; TRBD1 matches at 8 bases. CDR3 length: 13 residues. In germline, CDR1 is MDHEN, CDR2 SYDVKM. The trim removed 7 bases at V and 4 bases at J, leaving 5 bases unmatched. CDR3 region: CASTSDRAYGYTF. In DNA, the CDR3 is TGTGCCAGCACCTCGGACAGGGCCTATGGCTACACCTTC.

CDR3 loop: CASSLGGRAHEQFF. The CDR3 nucleotides read TGTGCCAGCAGTTTAGGCGGGAGGGCCCATGAGCAGTTCTTC. V is TRBV28 and J is TRBJ2-1, with TRBD2 identical over 9 bases. The CDR3 spans 14 residues. With 2 bases clipped from V and 8 bases from J, the junction kept 4 bases outside the gene matches. The germline V gene encodes CDR1 MDHEN and CDR2 SYDVKM.

This chain joins TRBV28 and TRBJ2-7; a possible D gene is TRBD1 (6 bases). Germline CDR1 MDHEN, CDR2 SYDVKM. The CDR3 runs to 14 residues. Trimming pared 7 bases from V and 5 bases from J, leaving 18 bases between. The CDR3 spells CASTRSQGQHEQYF. In nucleotides, the CDR3 is TGTGCCAGCACCCGGTCGCAGGGGCAGCACGAGCAGTACTTC. The whole variable domain, filled in from reference TRBV28 and TRBJ2-7, reads DVKVTQSSRYLVKRTGEKVFLECVQDMDHENMFWYRQDPGLGLRLIYFSYDVKMKEKGDIPEGYSVSREKKERFSLILESASTNQTSMYLCASTRSQGQHEQYFGPGTRLTVT.

As concerns this clone: Given the absence of the conserved phenylalanine or tryptophan at the CDR3 end, a read error is likely. The limits of the CDR3 on the DNA are not certain, so only TCRdb's listed CDR3 is given. The rearrangement links TRBV2 to TRBJ1-2. Germline V gene lookup returns CDR1 SNHLY and CDR2 FYNNEI. The CDR3 is made up of 10 amino acids, end residues included. CDR3 in amino acids: CASRRGASRL.

The V gene is TRBV7-9, the J gene TRBJ2-1; 10 bases agree with TRBD2. This CDR3 contains 15 residues. Germline V gives CDR1 SEHNR, CDR2 FQNEAQ (reference sequence). Trimming at V came to 4 bases and at J to 1 base, leaving 1 base not matched to a gene. The CDR3 sequence: CASSYSGRSYNEQFF. DNA for the CDR3: TGTGCCAGCAGCTATAGCGGGAGGTCCTACAATGAGCAGTTCTTC.

The chain joins TRBV7-2 to TRBJ2-7, with TRBD2 identical over 9 bases. CDR1 SGHTA and CDR2 FQGNSA come from the germline V gene. The CDR3 loop spans 16 amino acids. V gave up 1 base and J gave up 5 bases; unmatched junction bases: 9. DNA for the CDR3: TGTGCCAGCAGCTTAGGCATAGCGGGAGCGGTGGACGAGCAGTACTTC. This translates into CASSLGIAGAVDEQYF. Filled out from reference TRBV7-2 and TRBJ2-7, the complete variable domain reads GAGVSQSPSNKVTEKGKDVELRCDPISGHTALYWYRQSLGQGLEFLIYFQGNSAPDKSGLPSDRFSAERTGGSVSTLTIQRTQQEDSAVYLCASSLGIAGAVDEQYFGPGTRLTVT.

The CDR3 DNA reads as TGTGCCAGTAGTATAGAGGGACAGCCCTATGGCTACACCTTC. As protein: CASSIEGQPYGYTF. The chain carries TRBV19 and TRBJ1-2; TRBD1 agrees at 7 bases. J gave up 4 bases and V 0 bases, and 2 bases lay outside the gene matches. Looked up from germline, CDR1 is LNHDA and CDR2 is SQIVND (reference sequence). This CDR3 has 14 amino acids.

The gene calls are TRBV11-2 and TRBJ1-1; D is unresolved. V was pared by 1 base and J by 1 base, with 16 bases between. The CDR3 has 17 amino acids. Per the germline V gene, CDR1 is SGHAT and CDR2 is FQNNGV. The CDR3 coding sequence is TGTGCCAGCAGCTTAGTTGTGCAGACTTTGGGGAACACTGAAGCTTTCTTT. This gives the protein CASSLVVQTLGNTEAFF.

The chain is built from TRBV30 and TRBJ1-6; unclear D gene. CDR3 size: 15 residues. Trimming removed 0 bases at V and 0 bases at J, with 6 bases between. The germline V gene has CDR1 GTSNPN and CDR2 SVGIG (reference sequence). CDR3 nucleotide sequence: TGTGCCTGGAGTGTATCTAGCTCCTATAATTCACCCCTCCACTTT. This sequence encodes CAWSVSSSYNSPLHF.

This clone was counted between two and nine times. The chain uses TRBV6-6 and TRBJ1-4; D is undetermined. The V end lost 2 bases, the J end lost 0 bases, and 7 bases lay between the germline ends. The CDR3 consists of 15 residues. CDR1 and CDR2 (germline): MNHNY, SVGAGI (reference sequence). CDR3 protein: CASSYEAATNEKLFF. CDR3 sequence (DNA): TGTGCCAGCAGTTACGAGGCGGCAACTAATGAAAAACTGTTTTTT.

The chain combines TRBV5-1 with TRBJ2-5, with no clear D. Germline-derived CDR1 and CDR2 are SGHRS and YFSETQ. The V gene lost 4 bases and the J gene lost 7 bases, with 17 bases spanning the gap. The CDR3 consists of 14 residues. The CDR3 nucleotides are TGCGCCAGCAGCCCGGCCCCCGGCGGAAGGACCCAGTACTTC. This gives the protein CASSPAPGGRTQYF. The full variable domain, in which reference TRBV5-1 and TRBJ2-5 provide the parts outside the CDR3, is KAGVTQTPRYLIKTRGQQVTLSCSPISGHRSVSWYQQTPGQGLQFLFEYFSETQRNKGNFPGRFSGRQFSNSRSEMNVSTLELGDSALYLCASSPAPGGRTQYFGPGTRLLVL.

This CDR3 is CASSNSRMGYGYTF. In nucleotides, the CDR3 is TGTGCCAGTAGTAACTCGAGGATGGGCTATGGCTACACCTTC. This chain connects TRBV19 to TRBJ1-2; D unclear. V was clipped by 4 bases and J by 4 bases, with 13 bases between them. The CDR3 sequence is 14 residues long. Germline CDR1 and CDR2: LNHDA and SQIVND (reference sequence).

This clone was seen more than once but under ten times. The chain combines TRBV15 with TRBJ1-5, with unresolved D. Per the germline V gene, CDR1 is LNHNV and CDR2 is YYDKDF (reference sequence). V shed 1 base and J shed 0 bases, with 7 bases lying between them. The CDR3 contains 15 residues. The CDR3 region is CATSRVTYSNQPQHF. CDR3 nucleotide sequence: TGTGCCACCAGCAGAGTGACATATAGCAATCAGCCCCAGCATTTT.

This clone has just one count. The J gene is TRBJ2-1, the V gene TRBV6-5; D uncertain. The ends were cut back, 6 bases at V and 0 bases at J, with 9 bases in the middle. The length of the CDR3 is 14 residues. Looked up from germline, CDR1 is MNHEY and CDR2 is SVGAGI. The CDR3 spells CASRAISSYNEQFF. CDR3 DNA: TGTGCCAGCAGGGCCATCAGCTCCTACAATGAGCAGTTCTTC.

As to this clone: Being one base from a much bigger clone, this may be a read error. The V and J genes are TRBV28 and TRBJ2-5; 12 positions agree with TRBD2. The V segment lost 7 bases and the J segment 4 bases; nucleotides outside the gene matches: 4. The CDR3 has 14 amino acids. Germline loops: CDR1 MDHEN, CDR2 SYDVKM. The CDR3 coding sequence is TGTGCCAGCATCCCGGGACTAGCGGGAGAGACCCAGTACTTC. As protein: CASIPGLAGETQYF.

This clone appeared once. The chain couples TRBV19 to TRBJ1-6; D gene uncertain. Trimming took off 3 bases at V and 8 bases at J, with 11 bases between the two ends. Germline V gene lookup returns CDR1 LNHDA and CDR2 SQIVND (reference sequence). This CDR3 comprises 14 residues. The CDR3 region is CASSIGEKDSPLHF. In DNA form, the CDR3 reads TGTGCCAGTAGTATCGGGGAAAAGGATTCACCCCTCCACTTT.

This chain joins TRBV28 and TRBJ1-5; a possible D gene is TRBD1 (5 bases). V was cut by 4 bases and J by 6 bases, with 10 bases left in between. This CDR3 is 13 amino acids long. CDR1 is MDHEN and CDR2 is SYDVKM in the germline V gene. CDR3 DNA: TGTGCCAGCAGTTCACGGGGGGGTCAGCCCCAGCATTTT. Translation gives CASSSRGGQPQHF.

The chain links TRBV18 to TRBJ2-7; D unclear. This CDR3 is built from 13 residues. Looked up from germline, CDR1 is KGHSH and CDR2 is LQKENI. The V end lost 3 bases, the J end lost 3 bases, and 9 bases lay between the germline ends. As DNA, the CDR3 is TGTGCCAGCTCACCTTCCGAGGACTACGAGCAGTACTTC. It encodes CASSPSEDYEQYF.

The chain couples TRBV7-2 to TRBJ1-6; tentative D call: TRBD1 (6 bases). The CDR3 sequence is 14 residues long. Looked up from germline, CDR1 is SGHTA and CDR2 is FQGNSA. The V and J ends lost 4 bases and 9 bases respectively, with 13 bases between them. CDR3 bases: TGTGCCAGCAGCTACGCCCGACAGGCTTCACCCCTCCACTTT. Protein product: CASSYARQASPLHF.

The rearrangement links TRBV19 to TRBJ2-5, with TRBD2 as a possible D gene (6 bases). Germline CDR1 and CDR2: LNHDA and SQIVND (reference sequence). The CDR3 spans 14 residues. The V end lost 5 bases, the J end lost 3 bases, and 13 bases lay between the germline ends. The CDR3 spells CASSARDSKETQYF. The CDR3 DNA follows: TGTGCCAGTAGTGCCCGGGACTCTAAAGAGACCCAGTACTTC.

The rearrangement uses TRBV2 and TRBJ2-3; 7 nucleotides agree with TRBD1. Germline CDR1 is SNHLY and CDR2 is FYNNEI. The CDR3 runs 14 residues. Trimming removed 6 bases from V and 7 bases from J; junction bases left unmatched: 10. The CDR3: CASRTGTELNTQYF. CDR3 DNA sequence: TGTGCCAGCAGAACCGGGACAGAATTAAATACGCAGTATTTT.

This clone showed up just once. This rearrangement joins TRBV7-9 to TRBJ1-2; D not resolved. Germline loops: CDR1 SEHNR, CDR2 FQNEAQ (reference sequence). V shed 1 base and J shed 0 bases, with 21 bases lying between them. The CDR3 runs to 19 residues. The chain's CDR3 is CASSLEYTPPLITNYGYTF. The CDR3 DNA is TGTGCCAGCAGCTTAGAATATACCCCCCCACTTATCACTAACTATGGCTACACCTTC.

CDR3 nucleotide sequence: TGTGCCAGCTCACCATTGGGGGGACAGGGCTCCTCCCGGAGCTCTGGAAACACCATATATTTT. Encoded protein: CASSPLGGQGSSRSSGNTIYF. The chain recombines TRBV18 with TRBJ1-3; 9 nucleotides match TRBD1. Germline V lookup: CDR1 KGHSH, CDR2 LQKENI. The CDR3 extends over 21 amino acids. V lost 2 bases, J lost 0 bases, and 17 bases stayed unmatched.

The chain carries TRBV30 and TRBJ2-7; 12 positions match TRBD2. With 2 bases clipped from V and 4 bases from J, the junction kept 3 bases outside the gene matches. This CDR3 region has 14 residues. CDR1 and CDR2 (germline): GTSNPN, SVGIG (reference sequence). Here the CDR3 DNA reads TGTGCCTGGAGTACAGGACTAGCGGGATACGAGCAGTACTTC. Amino acids: CAWSTGLAGYEQYF. Looking up the rest from reference TRBV30 and TRBJ2-7 gives the full variable domain: SQTIHQWPATLVQPVGSPLSLECTVEGTSNPNLYWYRQAAGRGLQLLFYSVGIGQISSEVPQNLSASRPQDRQFILSSKKLLLSDSGFYLCAWSTGLAGYEQYFGPGTRLTVT.

The J gene is TRBJ1-6, the V gene TRBV5-1; TRBD1 might be the D (5 bases). This CDR3 comprises 15 residues. The ends were cut back, 0 bases at V and 10 bases at J, with 14 bases in the middle. Germline V CDR1 and CDR2: SGHRS, YFSETQ. CDR3 residues: CASSLEGRGESPLHF. The CDR3 DNA reads TGCGCCAGCAGCTTGGAGGGGAGGGGAGAATCACCCCTCCACTTT.

This chain joins TRBV2 and TRBJ1-2; the D is unclear. CDR3 length: 15 residues. V was clipped by 0 bases and J by 7 bases, with 15 bases between them. CDR1 is SNHLY, CDR2 FYNNEI, per germline. The CDR3 DNA is TGTGCCAGCAGTGAAGCTCGGGGAGTAAGTCGTGGCTACACCTTC. Its translation is CASSEARGVSRGYTF.

The chain employs TRBV5-4 and TRBJ2-1; D is uncertain. The CDR3 runs 11 residues. V was trimmed by 3 bases and J by 10 bases, leaving 8 bases between them. Germline lookup yields CDR1 SGHNT and CDR2 YYREEE (reference sequence). The chain's CDR3 is CASSSLSEQFF. The CDR3 region has the DNA TGTGCCAGCAGCTCCTTATCCGAGCAGTTCTTC.

The chain recombines TRBV5-1 with TRBJ1-2; 7 nucleotides match TRBD1. The germline CDR1 and CDR2 sequences are SGHRS and YFSETQ. With V trimmed by 1 base and J by 8 bases, 11 bases remained unmatched. CDR3 length: 15 residues. CDR3 sequence: CASSLHDRVGDGYTF. Written as DNA, the CDR3 is TGCGCCAGCAGCTTGCATGACAGGGTAGGAGACGGCTACACCTTC.

The rearrangement uses TRBV19 and TRBJ1-2; the D gene is possibly TRBD1 (5 bases). The V gene's germline CDR1 is LNHDA and CDR2 SQIVND (reference sequence). Between the trimmed V and J ends, which lost 8 bases and 7 bases, there was a span of 8 bases. The CDR3 consists of 10 residues. The CDR3, as DNA: TGTGCCAGTGGGACTGCTGGCTACACCTTC. Translated: CASGTAGYTF.

The chain combines TRBV19 with TRBJ1-2, with TRBD1 identical over 9 bases. J was trimmed by 12 bases and V by 7 bases; bases with no gene match: 15. This CDR3 has 14 residues. The germline CDR1 and CDR2 sequences are LNHDA and SQIVND (reference sequence). This chain's CDR3 is CASTRTGADLGNTF. CDR3 DNA sequence: TGTGCCAGTACCCGGACAGGGGCCGACCTGGGAAACACCTTC.